The T cell receptor beta chain described here comes from a study of CD8 T cells in ankylosing spondylitis. This clonotype came up a few times. Its antigen is unknown. Making the TCR beta libraries involved quantitative 5'-RACE with molecular barcodes. TCRdb reanalysed the 5' RACE reads using MiXCR and keeps one entry per CDR3 protein. The data contain some 840,000 distinct CDR3 sequences, approximately 10% of them seen just once; the ten biggest clones take up more than 0.5%. Study-wide results and limits: Disease-linked clones bore a CD8+ phenotype and were relatively rare in peripheral blood. Matched synovial fluid from ankylosing spondylitis patients was reported to be enriched for disease-linked clones. Blood of patients with ankylosing spondylitis appeared to be characterized by a TCR beta motif of about 8 highly homologous variants.

V trimming: 6 bases; J trimming: 3 bases; junction bases outside the gene matches: 2. Looked up from germline, CDR1 is MNHNS and CDR2 is SASEGT. The CDR3 extends over 14 amino acids. The chain uses TRBV6-1 and TRBJ2-7; 13 bases fit TRBD2. The clonotype comes from a male donor with ankylosing spondylitis. Input material: blood, either unsorted or a sorted T cell fraction (not recorded which). CDR3 DNA sequence: TGTGCCAGCAGGAGACTAGCGGGAGGCTACGAGCAGTACTTC. Translation: CASRRLAGGYEQYF.